The clone carrying this T cell receptor (beta chain) has just one count. Antigen unknown. The entry originates in a study of cytomegalovirus exposure and HLA in healthy donors. Study-level points and caveats: Sequencing depth roughly uniform across donors was assumed in presence/absence analyses.

This PCR relied on a set of 60 Vbeta primers and 13 Jbeta primers. TCRdb's copy holds only in-frame clones and misses some; the assay was immunoSEQ multiplex PCR. Here the sample spans about 180,000 clones, approximately 72% being singletons. Germline values: CDR1 SEHNR, CDR2 FQNEAQ (reference sequence). CDR3 length: 14 amino acids. V dropped 5 bases and J dropped 6; count of bases not matched to a gene: 5. The sample was PBMCs. The sequence derives from a human donor in good health. V usage is TRBV7-9 and J usage is TRBJ1-2; 11 bases map to TRBD1. The CDR3 loop reads CASSRTGGTHGYTF. As DNA, the CDR3 is TGTGCCAGCAGCCGGACAGGGGGCACGCATGGCTACACCTTC.